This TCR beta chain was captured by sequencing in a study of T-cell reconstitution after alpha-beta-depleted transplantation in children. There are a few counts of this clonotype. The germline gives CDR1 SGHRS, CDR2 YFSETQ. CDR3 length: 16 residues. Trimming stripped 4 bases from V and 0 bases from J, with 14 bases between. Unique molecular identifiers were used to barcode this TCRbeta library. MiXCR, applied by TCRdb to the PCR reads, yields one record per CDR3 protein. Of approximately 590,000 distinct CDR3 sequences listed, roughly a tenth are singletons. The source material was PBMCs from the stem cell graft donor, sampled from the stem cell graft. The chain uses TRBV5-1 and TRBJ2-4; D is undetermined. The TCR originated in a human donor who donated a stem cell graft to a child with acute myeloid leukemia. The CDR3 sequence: CASSPSSDAAKNIQYF. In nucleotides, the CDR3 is TGCGCCAGCAGCCCTTCCTCGGACGCAGCCAAAAACATTCAGTACTTC.